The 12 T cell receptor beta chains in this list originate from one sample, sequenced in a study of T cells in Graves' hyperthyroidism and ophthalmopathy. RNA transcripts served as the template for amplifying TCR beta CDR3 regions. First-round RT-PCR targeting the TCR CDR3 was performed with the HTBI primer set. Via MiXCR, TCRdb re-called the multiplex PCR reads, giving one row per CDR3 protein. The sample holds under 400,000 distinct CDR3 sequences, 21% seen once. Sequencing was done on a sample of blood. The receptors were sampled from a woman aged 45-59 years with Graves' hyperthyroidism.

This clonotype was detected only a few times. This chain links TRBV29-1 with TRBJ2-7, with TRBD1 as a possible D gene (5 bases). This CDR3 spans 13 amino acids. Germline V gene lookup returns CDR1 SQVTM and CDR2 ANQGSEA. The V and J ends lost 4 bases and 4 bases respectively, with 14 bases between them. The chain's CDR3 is CSVVVQVPYEQYF. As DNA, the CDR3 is TGCAGCGTTGTGGTACAGGTCCCATACGAGCAGTACTTC.

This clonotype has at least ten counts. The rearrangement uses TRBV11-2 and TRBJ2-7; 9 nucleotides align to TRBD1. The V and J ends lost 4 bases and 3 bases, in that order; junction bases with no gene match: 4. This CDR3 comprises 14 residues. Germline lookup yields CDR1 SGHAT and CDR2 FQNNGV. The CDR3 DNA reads TGTGCCAGCAGCTCGGACAGGGGAGACTACGAGCAGTACTTC. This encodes CASSSDRGDYEQYF. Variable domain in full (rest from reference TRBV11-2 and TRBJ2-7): EAGVAQSPRYKIIEKRQSVAFWCNPISGHATLYWYQQILGQGPKLLIQFQNNGVVDDSQLPKDRFSAERLKGVDSTLKIQPAKLEDSAVYLCASSSDRGDYEQYFGPGTRLTVT.

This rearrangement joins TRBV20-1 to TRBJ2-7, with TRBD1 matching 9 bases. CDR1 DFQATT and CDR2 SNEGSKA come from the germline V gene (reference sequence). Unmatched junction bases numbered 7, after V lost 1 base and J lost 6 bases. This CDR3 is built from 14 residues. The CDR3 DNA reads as TGCAGTGCTAGAGTGGGACAGGGCCCTAGCGAGCAGTACTTC. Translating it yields CSARVGQGPSEQYF.

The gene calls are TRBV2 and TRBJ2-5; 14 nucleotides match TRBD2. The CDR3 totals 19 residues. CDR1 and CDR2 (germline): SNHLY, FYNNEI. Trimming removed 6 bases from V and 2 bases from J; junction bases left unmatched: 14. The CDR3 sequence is CASSFTPGLAGVEQETQYF. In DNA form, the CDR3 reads TGTGCCAGCAGCTTTACACCGGGACTAGCGGGGGTAGAACAAGAGACCCAGTACTTC.

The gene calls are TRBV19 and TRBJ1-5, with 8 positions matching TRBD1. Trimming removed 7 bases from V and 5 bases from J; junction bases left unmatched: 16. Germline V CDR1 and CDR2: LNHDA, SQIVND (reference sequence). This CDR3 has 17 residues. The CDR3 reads CASIPREAGGRHQPQHF. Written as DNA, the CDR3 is TGTGCCAGTATCCCCCGGGAGGCAGGGGGCAGGCATCAGCCCCAGCATTTT.

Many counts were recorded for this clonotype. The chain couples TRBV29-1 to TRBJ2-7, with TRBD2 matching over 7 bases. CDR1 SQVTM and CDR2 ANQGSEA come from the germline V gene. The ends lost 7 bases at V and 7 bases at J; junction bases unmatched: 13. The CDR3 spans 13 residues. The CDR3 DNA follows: TGCAGCGCAACACTAGCGACCTTGGGGGAGCAGTACTTC. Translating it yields CSATLATLGEQYF.

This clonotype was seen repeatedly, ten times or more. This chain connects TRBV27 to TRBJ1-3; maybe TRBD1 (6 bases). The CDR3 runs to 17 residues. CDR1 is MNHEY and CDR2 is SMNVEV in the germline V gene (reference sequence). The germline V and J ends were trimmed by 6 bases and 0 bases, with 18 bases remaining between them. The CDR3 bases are TGTGCCAGCAGCGATTCAGGGGACCTACTCTCTGGAAACACCATATATTTT. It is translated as CASSDSGDLLSGNTIYF.

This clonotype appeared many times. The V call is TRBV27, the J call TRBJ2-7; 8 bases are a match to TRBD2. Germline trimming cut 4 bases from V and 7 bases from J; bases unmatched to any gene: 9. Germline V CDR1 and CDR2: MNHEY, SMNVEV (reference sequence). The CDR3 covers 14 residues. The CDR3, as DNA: TGTGCCAGCAGTTCCGGGAGGGGAGCGGGTGAGCAGTACTTC. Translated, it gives CASSSGRGAGEQYF.

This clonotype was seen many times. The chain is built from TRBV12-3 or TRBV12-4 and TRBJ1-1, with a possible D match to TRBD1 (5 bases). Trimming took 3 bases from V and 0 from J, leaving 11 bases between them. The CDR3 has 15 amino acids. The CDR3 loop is CASSLEEGMNTEAFF. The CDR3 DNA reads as TGTGCCAGCAGTTTGGAGGAGGGGATGAACACTGAAGCTTTCTTT.

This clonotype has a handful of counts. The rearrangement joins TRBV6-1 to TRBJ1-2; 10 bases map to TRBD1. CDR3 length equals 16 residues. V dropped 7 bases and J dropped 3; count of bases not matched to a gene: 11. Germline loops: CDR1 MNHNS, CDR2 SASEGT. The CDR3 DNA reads TGTGCCAGCATCCAATGGGGACAGGGGAATGACTATGGCTACACCTTC. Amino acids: CASIQWGQGNDYGYTF.

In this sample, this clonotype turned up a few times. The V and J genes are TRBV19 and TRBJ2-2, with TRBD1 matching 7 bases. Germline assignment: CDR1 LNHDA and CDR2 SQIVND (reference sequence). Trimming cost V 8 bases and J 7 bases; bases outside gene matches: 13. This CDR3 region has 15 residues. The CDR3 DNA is TGTGCCAGTGACTTATCAACAGGGGATGGCGGGGAGCTGTTTTTT. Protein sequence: CASDLSTGDGGELFF.

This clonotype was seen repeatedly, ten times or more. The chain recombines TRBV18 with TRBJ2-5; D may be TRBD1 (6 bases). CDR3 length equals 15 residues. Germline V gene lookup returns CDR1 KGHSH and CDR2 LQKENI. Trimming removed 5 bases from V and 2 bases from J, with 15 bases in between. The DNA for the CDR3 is TGTGCCAGCTCATCCGGGACAACACGGCAAGAGACCCAGTACTTC. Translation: CASSSGTTRQETQYF.